There are a few counts of the clone carrying this T cell receptor beta chain. From germline, CDR1 is SGHKS and CDR2 YYEKEE (reference sequence). The germline V and J ends were trimmed by 2 bases and 7 bases, with 13 bases remaining between them. CDR3 length: 14 residues. The sample originates from a study of identical twins. One entry per CDR3 protein, called by TCRdb with MiXCR from the 5' RACE reads. The sample shows about 530,000 distinct CDR3 sequences, around 24% of them seen only once. The same sample was also used in a study of yellow fever vaccine responses in identical twins.

This sequence originates from a woman aged 18-29 years in good health. J is TRBJ2-1 and V is TRBV5-5, with D tentatively TRBD1 or TRBD2 (5 bases each). Sequenced material: CD4+ T cells sorted from blood. The CDR3 here is CASSFTGAGNEQFF. In DNA, the CDR3 is TGTGCCAGCAGCTTCACCGGGGCCGGGAATGAGCAGTTCTTC.